The 24 T cell receptor beta chains below were found in one sample sequenced in a study of cytomegalovirus exposure and HLA in healthy donors. Assay used: immunoSEQ multiplex PCR; TCRdb lists only in-frame clones, some missing. The table lists 150,000 to 200,000 clones, 85% of them singletons. The source material was PBMCs. The source is a man aged 18 to 29 in good health and CMV-seropositive.

The chain joins TRBV27 to TRBJ2-7; no definite D call. V lost 5 bases and J 0 bases, leaving 5 bases between the germline ends. The CDR3 runs 12 residues. CDR1 is MNHEY, CDR2 SMNVEV, per germline (reference sequence). The chain's CDR3 is CASSRDSYEQYF. In DNA form, the CDR3 reads TGTGCCAGCAGTCGCGACTCCTACGAGCAGTACTTC.

The chain is built from TRBV6-4 and TRBJ2-2; 8 bases agree with TRBD2. Germline V lookup: CDR1 MRHNA, CDR2 SNTAGT. V was clipped by 0 bases and J by 4 bases; unmatched bases: 4. The CDR3 has 16 residues. CDR3 in DNA: TGTGCCAGCAGTGACTCGCCCAGCGGGGGCACCGGGGAGCTGTTTTTT. It is translated as CASSDSPSGGTGELFF.

The rearrangement uses TRBV11-1 and TRBJ2-7, with TRBD2 as a possible D gene (5 bases). The CDR3 runs to 13 residues. Looked up from germline, CDR1 is SGHAT and CDR2 is FQDESV (reference sequence). V lost 10 bases to trimming and J lost 4 bases, with 17 bases between them. The CDR3 DNA follows: TGTGCCACGTCTACGGGATCGTGGTACGAGCAGTACTTC. It translates to CATSTGSWYEQYF.

The chain uses TRBV28 and TRBJ2-1; 9 bases are shared with TRBD2. Germline CDR1 MDHEN, CDR2 SYDVKM. The CDR3 contains 15 residues. The ends lost 8 bases at V and 4 bases at J; junction bases unmatched: 9. The chain's CDR3 is CASRISGSTYNEQFF. CDR3 bases: TGTGCCAGCCGTATTAGCGGGAGCACGTACAATGAGCAGTTCTTC.

This CDR3 is CASSQDGQGASPLHF. The CDR3 nucleotides read TGCGCCAGCAGCCAAGACGGACAGGGGGCTTCACCCCTCCACTTT. The gene calls are TRBV4-1 and TRBJ1-6, with TRBD1 matching over 11 bases. Trimming cost V 0 bases and J 9 bases; bases outside gene matches: 1. Germline values: CDR1 MGHRA, CDR2 YSYEKL. CDR3 length: 15 amino acids.

This chain connects TRBV28 to TRBJ2-7, with D hard to call. Germline V gene lookup returns CDR1 MDHEN and CDR2 SYDVKM. The CDR3 has 14 residues. Trimming removed 3 bases at V and 4 bases at J, with 13 bases between. CDR3 protein: CASSFRELLYEQYF. In DNA form, the CDR3 reads TGTGCCAGCAGTTTCAGAGAACTACTTTACGAGCAGTACTTC.

In this sample, this clone turned up a few times. This chain uses TRBV4-1 with TRBJ1-5; D unclear. CDR1 is MGHRA, CDR2 YSYEKL, per germline. The CDR3 sequence is 13 residues long. Trimming took off 3 bases at V and 11 bases at J, with 14 bases between the two ends. Written as DNA, the CDR3 is TGCGCCAGCAGCCACGGGGAAGCGGGCGCCCAGCATTTT. Translation: CASSHGEAGAQHF.

V usage is TRBV5-1 and J usage is TRBJ2-3; D possibly corresponds to TRBD2 (5 bases). CDR1 SGHRS and CDR2 YFSETQ come from the germline V gene. The CDR3 runs to 16 residues. Deletions cut 3 bases from V and 2 bases from J, with 16 bases between. CDR3 in amino acids: CASSSDASRNTDTQYF. CDR3 nucleotide sequence: TGCGCCAGCAGCTCCGACGCTAGCCGAAACACAGATACGCAGTATTTT.

The chain couples TRBV19 to TRBJ2-7, with 7 bases identical to TRBD1. This CDR3 is 13 amino acids long. Germline lookup yields CDR1 LNHDA and CDR2 SQIVND (reference sequence). Trimming removed 5 bases from V and 7 bases from J; junction bases left unmatched: 8. The CDR3 loop reads CASSPTTGYEQYF. CDR3 in DNA: TGTGCCAGTAGTCCCACGACAGGGTATGAGCAGTACTTC.

The V and J genes are TRBV30 and TRBJ1-5, with D possibly being TRBD1 (5 bases). The CDR3 extends over 15 amino acids. The V and J ends lost 3 bases and 0 bases respectively, with 12 bases between them. The germline V gene has CDR1 GTSNPN and CDR2 SVGIG (reference sequence). The CDR3 spells CAWSWGGTSNQPQHF. CDR3 nucleotides: TGTGCCTGGAGCTGGGGGGGGACTAGCAATCAGCCCCAGCATTTT.

The chain has TRBV10-2 and TRBJ1-1; maybe TRBD1 (6 bases). Between the trimmed V and J ends, which lost 6 bases and 3 bases, there was a span of 11 bases. The CDR3 contains 13 residues. CDR1 and CDR2 (germline): WSHSY, SAAADI. The CDR3 spells CASRQGTDTEAFF. The CDR3 DNA follows: TGCGCCAGCAGACAGGGCACGGACACTGAAGCTTTCTTT.

The rearrangement uses TRBV2 and TRBJ1-4, with 8 bases lining up with TRBD1. Germline values: CDR1 SNHLY, CDR2 FYNNEI. J lost 5 bases, V lost 6 bases, and 8 bases had no gene match. The CDR3 runs 15 residues. The CDR3 nucleotides read TGTGCCAGCAGCATTGGGACAGGTGACAATGAAAAACTGTTTTTT. This translates into CASSIGTGDNEKLFF.

There are a few counts of this clone. Other nucleotide sequences from this sample produce the same CDR3. The chain joins TRBV30 to TRBJ2-7; 7 bases line up with TRBD1. Germline assignment: CDR1 GTSNPN and CDR2 SVGIG (reference sequence). With V trimmed by 0 bases and J by 4 bases, 0 bases remained unmatched. This CDR3 is built from 12 residues. The CDR3: CAWSVQGYEQYF. The CDR3 DNA is TGTGCCTGGAGTGTACAGGGGTACGAGCAGTACTTC.

The chain carries TRBV6-6 and TRBJ2-5; D may be TRBD1 (5 bases). The germline V gene has CDR1 MNHNY and CDR2 SVGAGI (reference sequence). The V gene lost 7 bases and the J gene lost 1 base, with 10 bases spanning the gap. The CDR3 sequence is 13 residues long. The CDR3 DNA reads TGTGCCAGCACACAGGCCGTCCAAGAGACCCAGTACTTC. Translation gives CASTQAVQETQYF.

V usage is TRBV6-5 and J usage is TRBJ1-5, with 8 bases that match TRBD1. The CDR3 sequence is 15 residues long. V lost 2 bases, J lost 2 bases, and 2 bases stayed unmatched. Germline V lookup: CDR1 MNHEY, CDR2 SVGAGI. The CDR3 DNA sequence: TGTGCCAGCAGTTACGGGGGACAGGGCAATCAGCCCCAGCATTTT. Its translation: CASSYGGQGNQPQHF.

The chain couples TRBV19 to TRBJ2-7; TRBD2 is a possible D gene (6 bases). Trimming stripped 1 base from V and 5 bases from J, with 18 bases between. There are 16 residues in the CDR3. Germline CDR1 reads LNHDA; CDR2 reads SQIVND (reference sequence). CDR3 residues: CASSIGWRDLSDEQYF. The CDR3 region has the DNA TGTGCCAGTAGTATAGGCTGGCGGGACCTGTCCGACGAGCAGTACTTC. The variable domain in full, with the rest retrieved from reference TRBV19 and TRBJ2-7, is DGGITQSPKYLFRKEGQNVTLSCEQNLNHDAMYWYRQDPGQGLRLIYYSQIVNDFQKGDIAEGYSVSREKKESFPLTVTSAQKNPTAFYLCASSIGWRDLSDEQYFGPGTRLTVT.

This clone was picked up a small number of times. This rearrangement joins TRBV6-4 to TRBJ1-5, with unresolved D. This CDR3 comprises 13 residues. In germline, CDR1 is MRHNA, CDR2 SNTAGT. Trimming cost V 0 bases and J 6 bases, with 6 bases left between them. This CDR3 reads CASSDSGGQPQHF. As DNA, the CDR3 is TGTGCCAGCAGTGACTCCGGAGGTCAGCCCCAGCATTTT.

The chain has TRBV28 and TRBJ2-5, with D maybe TRBD2 (6 bases). The CDR3 runs 15 residues. The V and J ends lost 4 bases and 1 base respectively, with 13 bases between them. CDR1 is MDHEN, CDR2 SYDVKM, per germline. The CDR3 is CASSSPPGGQETQYF. The CDR3 region has the DNA TGTGCCAGCAGTTCCCCCCCCGGGGGCCAAGAGACCCAGTACTTC.

The chain has TRBV29-1 and TRBJ1-1; D is ambiguous. This CDR3 comprises 13 residues. Germline V gives CDR1 SQVTM, CDR2 ANQGSEA. V lost 7 bases and J lost 2, with 14 bases in between. CDR3 loop: CSARGPQNTEAFF. CDR3 in DNA: TGCAGCGCCCGCGGCCCTCAAAACACTGAAGCTTTCTTT.

The chain is built from TRBV2 and TRBJ2-1, with 9 bases that match TRBD2. Germline V gene sequence: CDR1 SNHLY, CDR2 FYNNEI. V gave up 6 bases and J gave up 1 base; unmatched junction bases: 4. The CDR3 length is 15 residues. Written as DNA, the CDR3 is TGTGCCAGCAGCCTCACTAGCGGGTCCTACAATGAGCAGTTCTTC. Protein sequence: CASSLTSGSYNEQFF.

This chain joins TRBV6-1 and TRBJ2-3; a possible D gene is TRBD2 (6 bases). Trimming pared 7 bases from V and 2 bases from J, leaving 10 bases between. The CDR3 covers 13 residues. Per germline, CDR1 MNHNS and CDR2 SASEGT. CDR3: CASKRGATDTQYF. The DNA of the CDR3 is TGTGCCAGCAAACGCGGGGCCACAGATACGCAGTATTTT.

The chain combines TRBV11-2 with TRBJ2-1; D is undetermined. V lost 1 base to trimming and J lost 8 bases, with 15 bases between them. In germline, CDR1 is SGHAT, CDR2 FQNNGV. The CDR3 is 15 residues long. CDR3 nucleotides: TGTGCCAGCAGCTTAGTGGAAGGCGCACGGGATGAGCAGTTCTTC. Translated, it gives CASSLVEGARDEQFF.

The V and J genes are TRBV15 and TRBJ2-7, with 11 bases aligning to TRBD1. In germline, CDR1 is LNHNV, CDR2 YYDKDF (reference sequence). V trimming: 4 bases; J trimming: 4 bases; junction bases outside the gene matches: 6. The CDR3 runs 15 residues. This CDR3 reads CATSIGQGARYEQYF. The DNA of the CDR3 is TGTGCCACCAGCATCGGACAGGGGGCTCGTTACGAGCAGTACTTC.

The chain links TRBV15 to TRBJ2-1, with D tentatively TRBD2 (6 bases). Between the trimmed V and J ends, which lost 0 bases and 10 bases, there was a span of 7 bases. Per germline, CDR1 LNHNV and CDR2 YYDKDF (reference sequence). The CDR3 is 12 residues long. The CDR3 protein is CATSREGREQFF. CDR3 nucleotide sequence: TGTGCCACCAGCAGAGAGGGGAGGGAGCAGTTCTTC. Looking up the rest from reference TRBV15 and TRBJ2-1 gives the full variable domain: DAMVIQNPRYQVTQFGKPVTLSCSQTLNHNVMYWYQQKSSQAPKLLFHYYDKDFNNEADTPDNFQSRRPNTSFCFLDIRSPGLGDTAMYLCATSREGREQFFGPGTRLTVL.